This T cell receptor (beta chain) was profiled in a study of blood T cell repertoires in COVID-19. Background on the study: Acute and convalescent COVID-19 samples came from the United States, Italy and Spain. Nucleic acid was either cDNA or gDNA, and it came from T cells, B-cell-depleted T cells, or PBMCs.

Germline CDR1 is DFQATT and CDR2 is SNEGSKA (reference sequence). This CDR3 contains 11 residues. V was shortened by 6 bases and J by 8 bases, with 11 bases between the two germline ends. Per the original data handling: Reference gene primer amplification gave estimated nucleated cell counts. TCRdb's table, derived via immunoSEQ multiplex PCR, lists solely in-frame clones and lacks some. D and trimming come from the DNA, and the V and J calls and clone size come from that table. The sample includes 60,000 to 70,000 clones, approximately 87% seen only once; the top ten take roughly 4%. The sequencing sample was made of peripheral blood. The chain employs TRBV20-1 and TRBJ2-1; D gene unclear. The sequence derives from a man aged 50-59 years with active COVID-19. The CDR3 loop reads CSATRGDEQFF. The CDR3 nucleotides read TGCAGTGCCACGCGCGGCGATGAGCAGTTCTTC.